The source of this TCR beta chain is a study of Ad26.COV2.S vaccination and SARS-CoV-2 variants. CDR3 length: 14 amino acids. The germline V gene encodes CDR1 SGHDT and CDR2 YYEEEE. The V end lost 2 bases, the J end lost 4 bases, and 12 bases lay between the germline ends. Here immunoSEQ multiplex PCR was the method, and the copy in TCRdb shows in-frame clones only, minus some. The sample consists of roughly 320,000 clones, around 87% of them appearing once. The treatment here: roughly 20 received Ad26.COV2.S at low or high dose, single or two shots; several received placebo; per-sample allocation not given. Each sample was drawn 63 days after the first injection (of vaccine or placebo).

The TCR comes from a person aged 18-65 years who received the Ad26.COV2.S COVID-19 vaccine or a placebo. The chain carries TRBV5-6 and TRBJ2-5; D remains ambiguous. Sequenced material: peripheral blood, taken in a trial of Ad26.COV2.S vaccine versus placebo. Here the CDR3 DNA reads TGTGCCAGCAGCTTTGAATACCCCGGAGAGACCCAGTACTTC. It encodes CASSFEYPGETQYF.